What follows is one T cell receptor beta chain and its context. Germline loops: CDR1 DFQATT, CDR2 SNEGSKA (reference sequence). There are 14 residues in the CDR3. Trimming shortened V by 3 bases and J by 4 bases, and 15 bases separated the two germline ends. Here immunoSEQ multiplex PCR was the method, and the copy in TCRdb shows in-frame clones only, minus some. The table has about 250,000 clones, 70% to 90% seen once. This specimen comes from a study of blood T cell repertoires in COVID-19. The chain combines TRBV20-1 with TRBJ1-1; D is ambiguous. This sequence was found in a man aged 18 to 30 with active or convalescent COVID-19. The specimen sequenced was peripheral blood. The CDR3 region has the DNA TGCAGTGCTAGTTTCGCAGGCGGAGGCACTGAAGCTTTCTTT. Amino acid sequence: CSASFAGGGTEAFF.